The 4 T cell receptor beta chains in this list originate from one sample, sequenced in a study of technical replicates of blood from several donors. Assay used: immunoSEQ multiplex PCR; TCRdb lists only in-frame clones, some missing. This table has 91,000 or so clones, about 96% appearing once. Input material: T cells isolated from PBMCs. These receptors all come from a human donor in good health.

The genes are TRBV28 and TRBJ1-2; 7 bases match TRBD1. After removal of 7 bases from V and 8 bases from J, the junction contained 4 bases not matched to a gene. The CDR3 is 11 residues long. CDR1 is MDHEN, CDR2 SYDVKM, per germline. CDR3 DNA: TGTGCCAGCAAAGACAGGGCGGGCTACACCTTC. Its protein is CASKDRAGYTF.

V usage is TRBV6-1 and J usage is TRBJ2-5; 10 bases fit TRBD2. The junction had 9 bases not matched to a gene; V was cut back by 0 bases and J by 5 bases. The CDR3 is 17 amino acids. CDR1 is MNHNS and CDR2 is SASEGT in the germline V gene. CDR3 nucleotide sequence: TGTGCCAGCAGTGAAGCGCTTCGAACTAGCGGGGCGGAGACCCAGTACTTC. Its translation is CASSEALRTSGAETQYF.

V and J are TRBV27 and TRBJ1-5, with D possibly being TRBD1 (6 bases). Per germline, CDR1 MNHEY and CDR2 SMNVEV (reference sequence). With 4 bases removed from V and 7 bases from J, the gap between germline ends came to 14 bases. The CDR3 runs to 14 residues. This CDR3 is CASSYAGARQPQHF. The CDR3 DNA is TGTGCCAGCAGTTATGCAGGGGCGCGGCAGCCCCAGCATTTT.

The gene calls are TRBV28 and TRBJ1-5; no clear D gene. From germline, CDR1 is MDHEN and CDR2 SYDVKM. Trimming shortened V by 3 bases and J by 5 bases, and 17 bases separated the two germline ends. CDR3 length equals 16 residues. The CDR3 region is CASSLIASSGYQPQHF. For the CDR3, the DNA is TGTGCCAGCAGTTTGATAGCTAGTAGCGGGTATCAGCCCCAGCATTTT.